Reported below is one T cell receptor beta chain. The record originates from a study of cytomegalovirus exposure and HLA in healthy donors. Germline lookup yields CDR1 SEHNR and CDR2 FQNEAQ (reference sequence). This CDR3 has 16 amino acids. The ends were cut back, 1 base at V and 1 base at J, with 13 bases in the middle. PCR amplification relied on 60 Vbeta primers (plus 13 Jbeta primers). Generated by immunoSEQ multiplex PCR, the TCRdb table keeps only in-frame clones and is missing some. Here the sample table reports some 200,000 clones. V gene TRBV7-9 combines with J gene TRBJ1-1; no firm D call. The receptor was isolated from a woman in her late teens or twenties in good health and CMV-seropositive. The specimen sequenced was PBMCs. CDR3 sequence: CASSLGVGQANTEAFF. The CDR3 region has the DNA TGTGCCAGCAGCTTAGGGGTTGGGCAGGCGAACACTGAAGCTTTCTTT.